What follows are 27 T cell receptor beta chains derived from one specimen sequenced in a study of shared clonotypes between healthy human individuals. Repertoires were generated with immunoSEQ multiplex PCR, while TCRdb's copy carries only in-frame clones and drops some. The sample includes some 2,400,000 clones, 90% to 96% of them seen just once. Material: naive CD4+ T cells sorted from blood. Documented subset: CD45RA+ positively selected. The receptors shown here come from a young man in good health.

The rearrangement links TRBV19 to TRBJ2-1; 10 positions agree with TRBD2. Germline CDR1 LNHDA, CDR2 SQIVND (reference sequence). V gave up 3 bases and J gave up 3 bases; unmatched junction bases: 2. The CDR3 length is 15 residues. The CDR3, as DNA: TGTGCCAGTAGTATGCTAGCGGGGGACTACAATGAGCAGTTCTTC. Amino acid sequence: CASSMLAGDYNEQFF.

The genes are TRBV18 and TRBJ2-2; TRBD1 agrees at 7 bases. Germline loops: CDR1 KGHSH, CDR2 LQKENI. The CDR3 extends over 16 amino acids. V was pared by 3 bases and J by 0 bases, with 4 bases of the junction left unmatched. In DNA form, the CDR3 reads TGTGCCAGCTCACCGACGACAGGGACGAACACCGGGGAGCTGTTTTTT. Its protein is CASSPTTGTNTGELFF.

This clone was observed once. The chain combines TRBV12-5 with TRBJ2-5; weak D call: TRBD2 (5 bases). V gave up 6 bases and J gave up 2 bases, with 7 bases separating them. Germline V gene sequence: CDR1 LGHNT, CDR2 FRNRAP. The CDR3 covers 12 residues. The CDR3 spells CASGTTQETQYF. The CDR3 DNA reads as TGTGCTAGTGGGACTACTCAAGAGACCCAGTACTTC. Full variable domain (rest looked up from reference TRBV12-5 and TRBJ2-5): DARVTQTPRHKVTEMGQEVTMRCQPILGHNTVFWYRQTMMQGLELLAYFRNRAPLDDSGMPKDRFSAEMPDATLATLKIQPSEPRDSAVYFCASGTTQETQYFGPGTRLLVL.

J is TRBJ2-7 and V is TRBV10-1; TRBD2 might be the D (5 bases). V gave up 0 bases and J gave up 0 bases, with 9 bases separating them. CDR1 is WNHNN, CDR2 SYGVQD, per germline (reference sequence). The CDR3 totals 15 residues. The CDR3 sequence is CASSESEGHSYEQYF. Here the CDR3 DNA reads TGCGCCAGCAGTGAGTCCGAGGGCCACTCCTACGAGCAGTACTTC.

This sequence joins TRBV11-2 and TRBJ1-4, with 9 bases identical to TRBD1. Germline loops: CDR1 SGHAT, CDR2 FQNNGV. The CDR3 runs 14 residues. The trim removed 5 bases at V and 8 bases at J, leaving 6 bases unmatched. DNA of the CDR3: TGTGCCAGCAGCCCACAGGGGGCGAAGGAAAAACTGTTTTTT. Protein product: CASSPQGAKEKLFF. The variable domain in full, with the rest retrieved from reference TRBV11-2 and TRBJ1-4, is EAGVAQSPRYKIIEKRQSVAFWCNPISGHATLYWYQQILGQGPKLLIQFQNNGVVDDSQLPKDRFSAERLKGVDSTLKIQPAKLEDSAVYLCASSPQGAKEKLFFGSGTQLSVL.

The chain has TRBV7-9 and TRBJ2-5; the match to TRBD1 covers 7 bases. The CDR3 extends over 16 amino acids. Germline V gene sequence: CDR1 SEHNR, CDR2 FQNEAQ (reference sequence). After removal of 1 base from V and 5 bases from J, the junction contained 10 bases not matched to a gene. The chain's CDR3 is CASSLVPAGGLETQYF. The DNA for the CDR3 is TGTGCCAGCAGCTTAGTTCCGGCAGGGGGTTTGGAGACCCAGTACTTC.

V and J are TRBV5-1 and TRBJ1-1; TRBD1 is a possible D gene (5 bases). V lost 4 bases, J lost 4 bases, and 14 bases lay in between. The V gene's germline CDR1 is SGHRS and CDR2 YFSETQ. The CDR3 spans 14 residues. In DNA, the CDR3 is TGCGCCAGCAGCCCCCAAACGGGGGGCACTGAAGCTTTCTTT. Translation gives CASSPQTGGTEAFF.

V gene TRBV6-5 combines with J gene TRBJ1-2; no reliable D call. This CDR3 comprises 14 residues. V was clipped by 6 bases and J by 4 bases, with 15 bases between them. Germline V gene data show CDR1 as MNHEY and CDR2 as SVGAGI. The CDR3 nucleotides read TGTGCCAGCAGGCTGTCCCCGTCTTCCTATGGCTACACCTTC. This encodes CASRLSPSSYGYTF.

This clone has only a few counts. The chain carries TRBV12-5 and TRBJ1-2; D is possibly TRBD1 (5 bases). The CDR3 extends over 13 amino acids. The germline V and J ends were trimmed by 4 bases and 8 bases, with 14 bases remaining between them. Germline CDR1 is LGHNT and CDR2 is FRNRAP. CDR3 sequence: CASGWTREDGYTF. DNA of the CDR3: TGTGCTAGTGGTTGGACCAGGGAGGACGGCTACACCTTC.

With respect to this clone: Other DNA variants within this sample encode the same CDR3. The V call is TRBV27, the J call TRBJ1-2; a weak D match, TRBD1 (6 bases). V was cut by 6 bases and J by 2 bases, with 10 bases left in between. The CDR3 runs 13 residues. Germline V gene data show CDR1 as MNHEY and CDR2 as SMNVEV (reference sequence). The CDR3 DNA reads TGTGCCAGCAGCCGCACAGGGAACTATGGCTACACCTTC. Protein: CASSRTGNYGYTF.

This chain links TRBV2 with TRBJ1-6; TRBD1 agrees at 7 bases. Losses at the gene ends were 2 bases for V and 10 bases for J; bases not matched to a gene: 8. The CDR3 runs to 15 residues. Germline CDR1 is SNHLY and CDR2 is FYNNEI. DNA for the CDR3: TGTGCCAGCAGTGAAAACTCCGGGACAGACTCACCCCTCCACTTT. Translating it yields CASSENSGTDSPLHF.

Concerning this clone: Other DNA variants within this sample encode the same CDR3. This sequence joins TRBV6-1 and TRBJ1-6, with unresolved D. The germline V and J ends were trimmed by 1 base and 6 bases, with 7 bases remaining between them. Germline CDR1 reads MNHNS; CDR2 reads SASEGT. The CDR3 contains 14 residues. The CDR3 DNA reads as TGTGCCAGCAGTGAAGGGGGTAGTAATTCACCCCTCCACTTT. This encodes CASSEGGSNSPLHF.

This clone was seen a single time. The chain couples TRBV7-9 to TRBJ1-5; 7 positions agree with TRBD1. The CDR3 length is 16 residues. J lost 6 bases, V lost 5 bases, and 13 bases had no gene match. Germline-derived CDR1 and CDR2 are SEHNR and FQNEAQ (reference sequence). CDR3 sequence: CASSPMQGVAGQPQHF. The CDR3 nucleotides are TGTGCCAGCAGCCCAATGCAGGGGGTAGCTGGTCAGCCCCAGCATTTT.

Note on this clone: In this CDR3 the conserved last residue, phenylalanine or tryptophan, is missing, so a read error is likely. The limits of the CDR3 on the DNA are not certain, so only TCRdb's listed CDR3 is given. The chain carries TRBV7-2 and TRBJ2-6. 10 amino acids form the CDR3, both terminal residues included. The V gene's germline CDR1 is SGHTA and CDR2 FQGNSA. The CDR3 sequence: CASRVGSPAS.

CDR3: CASSARDRTSTDTQYF. The CDR3 region has the DNA TGTGCCAGTAGTGCGAGGGACAGGACTAGCACAGATACGCAGTATTTT. The J gene is TRBJ2-3, the V gene TRBV19; TRBD1 aligns across 8 bases. The germline V gene has CDR1 LNHDA and CDR2 SQIVND (reference sequence). This CDR3 has 16 amino acids. The V and J ends lost 5 bases and 0 bases, in that order; junction bases with no gene match: 7.

This chain links TRBV19 with TRBJ1-5; D is uncertain. Germline assignment: CDR1 LNHDA and CDR2 SQIVND (reference sequence). This CDR3 spans 16 amino acids. Trimming cost V 5 bases and J 2 bases, with 16 bases left between them. The CDR3 protein is CASSYTGLSGNQPQHF. The CDR3, as DNA: TGTGCCAGTAGTTATACGGGCCTAAGTGGCAATCAGCCCCAGCATTTT.

This clone has only one observation. The sample carries other DNA sequences with the same CDR3. The rearrangement uses TRBV10-3 and TRBJ2-7; a possible D gene is TRBD1 (6 bases). CDR3 length equals 14 residues. Per germline, CDR1 ENHRY and CDR2 SYGVKD. Deletions cut 3 bases from V and 0 bases from J, with 9 bases between. The CDR3 DNA is TGTGCCATCAGTGAAGACAGGATCTCCTACGAGCAGTACTTC. This codes for CAISEDRISYEQYF.

The chain couples TRBV5-1 to TRBJ1-1; 7 bases are shared with TRBD1. V gave up 1 base and J gave up 0 bases; unmatched junction bases: 9. Per the germline V gene, CDR1 is SGHRS and CDR2 is YFSETQ. CDR3 size: 17 residues. The CDR3 is CASSLLGGADMNTEAFF. The CDR3 DNA is TGCGCCAGCAGCTTGCTAGGGGGCGCGGATATGAACACTGAAGCTTTCTTT.

J is TRBJ1-5 and V is TRBV11-2; TRBD1 agrees at 10 bases. Germline assignment: CDR1 SGHAT and CDR2 FQNNGV. After removal of 4 bases from V and 4 bases from J, the junction contained 7 bases not matched to a gene. The CDR3 contains 16 residues. Written as DNA, the CDR3 is TGTGCCAGCAGCTCTGGACAGGGGGAGAGGAATCAGCCCCAGCATTTT. Translated, it gives CASSSGQGERNQPQHF.

Remarks on this clone: Other nucleotide sequences in the sample specify the same CDR3. The genes are TRBV5-1 and TRBJ1-4; no clear D gene. The CDR3 loop spans 15 amino acids. The germline V gene has CDR1 SGHRS and CDR2 YFSETQ. Between the trimmed V and J ends, which lost 0 bases and 0 bases, there was a span of 6 bases. The CDR3 bases are TGCGCCAGCAGCTTGGGTGGTGCAACTAATGAAAAACTGTTTTTT. This translates into CASSLGGATNEKLFF.

The genes are TRBV6-1 and TRBJ2-7, with D tentatively TRBD1 (6 bases). There are 12 residues in the CDR3. Germline values: CDR1 MNHNS, CDR2 SASEGT. V gave up 3 bases and J gave up 6 bases, with 9 bases separating them. The CDR3 bases are TGTGCCAGCAGTGATGGGGGCGTCGAGCAGTACTTC. It codes for CASSDGGVEQYF.

The chain recombines TRBV6-1 with TRBJ2-7, with D possibly called TRBD1 or TRBD2 (5 bases each). Germline lookup yields CDR1 MNHNS and CDR2 SASEGT. The CDR3 totals 12 residues. The V end was cut by 2 bases, the J end by 6 bases, with 8 bases between. The CDR3 DNA is TGTGCCAGCAGTGAAAAGGGACGCGAGCAGTACTTC. Translated, it gives CASSEKGREQYF.

The chain recombines TRBV7-2 with TRBJ2-1, with 9 bases lining up with TRBD2. Trimming at V came to 5 bases and at J to 0 bases, leaving 5 bases not matched to a gene. This CDR3 is built from 16 residues. CDR1 is SGHTA, CDR2 FQGNSA, per germline. The CDR3 DNA reads TGTGCCAGCAGCCGGACTAGCGTCCCCTCCTACAATGAGCAGTTCTTC. Amino acid sequence: CASSRTSVPSYNEQFF.

The chain employs TRBV2 and TRBJ2-2, with 8 bases lining up with TRBD2. With 5 bases clipped from V and 7 bases from J, the junction kept 9 bases outside the gene matches. Germline V gene data show CDR1 as SNHLY and CDR2 as FYNNEI. CDR3 length equals 15 residues. The CDR3 loop reads CASSPVVAGGGELFF. CDR3 in DNA: TGTGCCAGCAGTCCAGTGGTCGCGGGGGGCGGGGAGCTGTTTTTT.

In nucleotides, the CDR3 is TGTGCCAGCAGTGTAGGTTATCAGCCCCAGCATTTT. It yields the protein CASSVGYQPQHF. J is TRBJ1-5 and V is TRBV2; the D is unclear. V shed 4 bases and J shed 5 bases, with 6 bases lying between them. Germline CDR1 SNHLY, CDR2 FYNNEI. CDR3 length: 12 residues.

This chain joins TRBV7-8 and TRBJ1-5, with a weak D call TRBD1 (5 bases). V lost 0 bases, J lost 0 bases, and 12 bases lay in between. CDR1 is SGHVS and CDR2 is FQNEAQ in the germline V gene. This CDR3 comprises 17 residues. Written as DNA, the CDR3 is TGTGCCAGCAGCTTAGCGGCAGGGAAGAGTAGCAATCAGCCCCAGCATTTT. Its protein is CASSLAAGKSSNQPQHF. Full variable domain (remainder filled in from reference TRBV7-8 and TRBJ1-5): GAGVSQSPRYKVAKRGQDVALRCDPISGHVSLFWYQQALGQGPEFLTYFQNEAQLDKSGLPSDRFFAERPEGSVSTLKIQRTQQEDSAVYLCASSLAAGKSSNQPQHFGDGTRLSIL.

This sequence joins TRBV27 and TRBJ2-2; no firm D call. V was clipped by 4 bases and J by 6 bases, with 6 bases between them. In germline, CDR1 is MNHEY, CDR2 SMNVEV (reference sequence). The CDR3 length is 12 residues. Written as DNA, the CDR3 is TGTGCCAGCAGTTCGGTACCCGGGGAGCTGTTTTTT. Its translation is CASSSVPGELFF.